Following are 2 T cell receptor beta chains from one sample sequenced in a study of T cells in Graves' hyperthyroidism and ophthalmopathy. Regions amplified from RNA transcripts were the TCR beta CDR3 regions. HTBI primers were the set used in a first-round RT-PCR of the TCR CDR3. Using its own MiXCR run on the multiplex PCR reads, TCRdb lists one record per CDR3 protein. The sample includes about half a million distinct CDR3 sequences, 22% of them seen just once. Material: blood. All receptors come from a woman in her seventies with Graves' ophthalmopathy.

This clonotype was seen a few times. The rearrangement uses TRBV7-3 and TRBJ2-2; D perhaps matches TRBD1 (5 bases). The germline V gene has CDR1 SGHTA and CDR2 FQGTGA. V lost 5 bases and J 0 bases, leaving 7 bases between the germline ends. The CDR3 extends over 14 amino acids. The chain's CDR3 is CASSPGSNTGELFF. The CDR3 DNA sequence: TGTGCCAGCAGCCCAGGGTCGAACACCGGGGAGCTGTTTTTT.

Ten or more counts support this clonotype. This chain joins TRBV29-1 and TRBJ2-1; D is ambiguous. The CDR3 is 11 residues long. V dropped 4 bases and J dropped 5 bases, with 6 bases sitting between them. Germline CDR1 SQVTM, CDR2 ANQGSEA. The CDR3 region is CSVGLNNEQFF. CDR3 sequence (DNA): TGCAGCGTTGGGTTAAACAATGAGCAGTTCTTC.